These 6 T cell receptor beta chains were all obtained from the same sample, sequenced in a study of shared clonotypes between healthy human individuals. Only CD45RO-negative cells positively selected for CCR7 counted as naive CD8 cells, so terminally differentiated effector memory CD45RA+ cells were excluded. The method was immunoSEQ multiplex PCR; TCRdb's version includes in-frame clones alone and lacks a portion of them. The sample shows around 1.9 million clones, just over 90% of them seen only once. The sequencing sample was made of naive CD8+ T cells from PBMCs. The origin of the receptors is a man younger than 30 in good health. Some clones in this sample may be carry-over from other donors' samples.

CDR3 nucleotides: TGCGCCAGCAGCCAAGAGGCAGTGGGGGGCTGGGGCTACACCTTC. The encoded protein is CASSQEAVGGWGYTF. V gene TRBV4-3 combines with J gene TRBJ1-2, with D perhaps matching TRBD1 (6 bases). This CDR3 comprises 15 residues. Germline V CDR1 and CDR2: LGHNA, YSLEER. Trimming cost V 0 bases and J 8 bases, with 16 bases left between them.

In this sample, this clone turned up once. This same CDR3 is encoded by further DNA sequences in the sample. The gene calls are TRBV4-3 and TRBJ2-1; D is possibly TRBD2 (6 bases). The CDR3 runs to 15 residues. Germline V lookup: CDR1 LGHNA, CDR2 YSLEER. Trimming removed 1 base from V and 7 bases from J, with 14 bases in between. The CDR3 DNA reads as TGCGCCAGCAGCCAAGGAGCGGCCCGGGGGAATGAGCAGTTCTTC. It specifies CASSQGAARGNEQFF.

The rearrangement links TRBV10-3 to TRBJ1-2; D is perhaps TRBD1 (5 bases). The CDR3 sequence is 14 residues long. Germline values: CDR1 ENHRY, CDR2 SYGVKD. Trimming cost V 0 bases and J 0 bases, with 5 bases left between them. The CDR3 is CAISESTANYGYTF. CDR3 nucleotide sequence: TGTGCCATCAGTGAGTCGACAGCTAACTATGGCTACACCTTC.

V gene TRBV28 combines with J gene TRBJ1-2; the D is unclear. CDR1 is MDHEN and CDR2 is SYDVKM in the germline V gene. The length of the CDR3 is 13 residues. Trimming cost V 3 bases and J 4 bases, with 9 bases left between them. CDR3 DNA: TGTGCCAGCAGTTTGGAGGGAGGCTATGGCTACACCTTC. This encodes CASSLEGGYGYTF.

This clone was seen more than once but under ten times. An end of the junction does not agree with germline; a read error may underlie this. The V call is TRBV29-1, the J call TRBJ1-4; TRBD1 matches 7 bases. Germline V gene data show CDR1 as SQVTM and CDR2 as ANQGSEA. This CDR3 is built from 11 residues. The CDR3 sequence: CSVELSGTVVF. Written as DNA, the CDR3 is TGCAGCGTTGAGTTGTCGGGGACAGTTGTGTTT.

This sequence joins TRBV4-3 and TRBJ1-2, with TRBD1 identical over 8 bases. Germline loops: CDR1 LGHNA, CDR2 YSLEER. Trimming took 3 bases from V and 2 from J; bases not matched to a gene: 2. The CDR3 contains 14 residues. The CDR3: CASSHDRGNYGYTF. The CDR3 DNA reads as TGCGCCAGCAGCCACGACAGGGGCAACTATGGCTACACCTTC.